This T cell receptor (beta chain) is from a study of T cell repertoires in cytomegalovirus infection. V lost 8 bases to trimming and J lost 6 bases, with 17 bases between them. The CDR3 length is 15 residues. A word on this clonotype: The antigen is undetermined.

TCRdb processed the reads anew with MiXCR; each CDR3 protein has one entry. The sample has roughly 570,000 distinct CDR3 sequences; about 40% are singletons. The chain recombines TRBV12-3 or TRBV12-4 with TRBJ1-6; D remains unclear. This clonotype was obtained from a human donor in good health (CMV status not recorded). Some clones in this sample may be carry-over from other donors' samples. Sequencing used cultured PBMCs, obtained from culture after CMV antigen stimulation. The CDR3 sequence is CASGGLTTPNSPLHF. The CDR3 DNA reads TGTGCCAGCGGCGGCCTGACAACGCCTAATTCACCCCTCCACTTT.